The 15 T cell receptor beta chains reported below all come from one sample, sequenced in a study of blood T cell repertoires in COVID-19. Some clones are missing from TCRdb's copy, which holds only in-frame ones; the method was immunoSEQ multiplex PCR. The sample has under 200,000 clones; roughly 80% are singletons. The sequencing sample was made of peripheral blood. These receptors all come from a human donor in a cohort sampled during active COVID-19.

This clone showed up just a few times. CDR3 in amino acids: CASSRSDGSGNTIYF. DNA of the CDR3: TGCGCCAGCAGCCGGTCAGATGGCTCTGGAAACACCATATATTTT. The chain combines TRBV4-1 with TRBJ1-3, with D unclear. V was shortened by 4 bases and J by 0 bases, with 10 bases between the two germline ends. Germline V lookup: CDR1 MGHRA, CDR2 YSYEKL. CDR3 length equals 15 residues.

V gene TRBV19 combines with J gene TRBJ2-7, with D unresolved. V lost 1 base and J lost 6, with 10 bases in between. The CDR3 length is 13 residues. CDR1 is LNHDA, CDR2 SQIVND, per germline (reference sequence). The CDR3 DNA reads as TGTGCCAGTAGTATAGTTCCTTCGGGCGAGCAGTACTTC. It codes for CASSIVPSGEQYF.

The genes are TRBV20-1 and TRBJ2-7; the D gene is possibly TRBD1 (5 bases). Trimming left V 3 bases short and J 9 bases short, with 15 bases between. This CDR3 contains 12 residues. CDR1 and CDR2 (germline): DFQATT, SNEGSKA (reference sequence). The CDR3 protein is CSASGQGEGQYF. Here the CDR3 DNA reads TGCAGTGCTAGTGGGCAGGGTGAAGGGCAGTACTTC.

The CDR3 DNA reads as TGTGCCAGCAGCCCAGGATTCAACTATGGCTACACCTTC. It translates to CASSPGFNYGYTF. The rearrangement joins TRBV7-2 to TRBJ1-2; D ambiguous. The CDR3 loop spans 13 amino acids. Trimming took off 5 bases at V and 2 bases at J, with 9 bases between the two ends. Germline CDR1 and CDR2: SGHTA and FQGNSA. Supplemented by reference TRBV7-2 and TRBJ1-2, the full variable domain reads GAGVSQSPSNKVTEKGKDVELRCDPISGHTALYWYRQSLGQGLEFLIYFQGNSAPDKSGLPSDRFSAERTGGSVSTLTIQRTQQEDSAVYLCASSPGFNYGYTFGSGTRLTVV.

The chain carries TRBV5-6 and TRBJ1-5, with 7 nucleotides matching TRBD1. Losses at the gene ends were 4 bases for V and 5 bases for J; bases not matched to a gene: 6. CDR1 is SGHDT, CDR2 YYEEEE, per germline. The CDR3 has 14 residues. The CDR3 coding sequence is TGTGCCAGCAGCACCGGACAGGACGATCAGCCCCAGCATTTT. This translates into CASSTGQDDQPQHF.

The count of this clone is one. The chain links TRBV18 to TRBJ2-5; D gene ambiguous. The CDR3 covers 13 residues. Germline values: CDR1 KGHSH, CDR2 LQKENI. V lost 1 base and J 1 base, leaving 4 bases between the germline ends. The CDR3 DNA reads TGTGCCAGCTCACCACGTATCCAAGAGACCCAGTACTTC. Encoded protein: CASSPRIQETQYF.

The V call is TRBV2, the J call TRBJ2-3; 11 positions agree with TRBD2. CDR1 and CDR2 (germline): SNHLY, FYNNEI. The CDR3 is 14 amino acids. Unmatched junction bases numbered 6, after V lost 6 bases and J lost 7 bases. The CDR3 DNA reads TGTGCCAGCAGCCCTCTAGCGGGGGGTTATACGCAGTATTTT. It specifies CASSPLAGGYTQYF. Combining the CDR3 with reference TRBV2 and TRBJ2-3 gives the whole variable domain EPEVTQTPSHQVTQMGQEVILRCVPISNHLYFYWYRQILGQKVEFLVSFYNNEISEKSEIFDDQFSVERPDGSNFTLKIRSTKLEDSAMYFCASSPLAGGYTQYFGPGTRLTVL.

J is TRBJ1-2 and V is TRBV9; 7 nucleotides match TRBD1. The CDR3 sequence is 14 residues long. V gave up 3 bases and J gave up 8 bases; unmatched junction bases: 10. Germline V gene lookup returns CDR1 SGDLS and CDR2 YYNGEE. CDR3 residues: CASSARTGFEGYTF. Written as DNA, the CDR3 is TGTGCCAGCAGCGCCCGGACAGGTTTTGAGGGCTACACCTTC.

The rearrangement joins TRBV7-9 to TRBJ2-1, with TRBD1 identical over 9 bases. Germline V CDR1 and CDR2: SEHNR, FQNEAQ (reference sequence). The CDR3 contains 12 residues. V was pared by 4 bases and J by 9 bases, with 1 base of the junction left unmatched. The CDR3 reads CASSSGQGEQFF. The CDR3 DNA sequence: TGTGCCAGCAGCTCGGGACAGGGTGAGCAGTTCTTC.

This chain uses TRBV5-4 with TRBJ2-7, with 9 nucleotides matching TRBD2. CDR1 SGHNT and CDR2 YYREEE come from the germline V gene (reference sequence). This CDR3 is built from 15 residues. J gave up 0 bases and V 3 bases, and 4 bases lay outside the gene matches. In nucleotides, the CDR3 is TGTGCCAGCAGCTGGGGTAGCGGGAGCTCCTACGAGCAGTACTTC. It is translated as CASSWGSGSSYEQYF.

The genes are TRBV27 and TRBJ2-7; D possibly corresponds to TRBD1 (5 bases). V lost 7 bases, J lost 0 bases, and 7 bases lay in between. Germline V lookup: CDR1 MNHEY, CDR2 SMNVEV (reference sequence). The CDR3 consists of 12 residues. In DNA form, the CDR3 reads TGTGCCAGCAAGGGGAACTCCTACGAGCAGTACTTC. Translation: CASKGNSYEQYF.

This sequence joins TRBV28 and TRBJ2-1; 7 bases align to TRBD2. CDR1 and CDR2 (germline): MDHEN, SYDVKM. This CDR3 comprises 15 residues. The ends lost 7 bases at V and 0 bases at J; junction bases unmatched: 6. The CDR3 here is CASTIGGSSYNEQFF. The CDR3 DNA reads as TGTGCCAGCACCATCGGGGGGAGCTCCTACAATGAGCAGTTCTTC.

The rearrangement uses TRBV7-6 and TRBJ1-1; D gene unclear. Germline lookup yields CDR1 SGHVS and CDR2 FNYEAQ. V was shortened by 5 bases and J by 10 bases, with 11 bases between the two germline ends. The CDR3 runs 11 residues. CDR3: CASSPGFGAFF. CDR3 DNA: TGTGCCAGCAGCCCGGGTTTCGGAGCTTTCTTT.

The chain has TRBV9 and TRBJ1-2; the D is unclear. The CDR3 is made up of 13 amino acids. Trimming pared 0 bases from V and 2 bases from J, leaving 5 bases between. The V gene's germline CDR1 is SGDLS and CDR2 YYNGEE. The DNA of the CDR3 is TGTGCCAGCAGCGTAGAAGAGAACTATGGCTACACCTTC. Its translation is CASSVEENYGYTF.

This chain uses TRBV3-1 (or the pseudogene TRBV3-2) with TRBJ2-2; TRBD1 agrees at 10 bases. V lost 9 bases to trimming and J lost 6 bases; unmatched junction nucleotides: 4. CDR3 length: 13 residues. The germline gives CDR1 LGHDT, CDR2 YNNKEL (reference sequence). The CDR3, as DNA: TGTGCCAGTTCAGGGACAGGGGCCGGGGAGCTGTTTTTT. Its protein product is CASSGTGAGELFF.